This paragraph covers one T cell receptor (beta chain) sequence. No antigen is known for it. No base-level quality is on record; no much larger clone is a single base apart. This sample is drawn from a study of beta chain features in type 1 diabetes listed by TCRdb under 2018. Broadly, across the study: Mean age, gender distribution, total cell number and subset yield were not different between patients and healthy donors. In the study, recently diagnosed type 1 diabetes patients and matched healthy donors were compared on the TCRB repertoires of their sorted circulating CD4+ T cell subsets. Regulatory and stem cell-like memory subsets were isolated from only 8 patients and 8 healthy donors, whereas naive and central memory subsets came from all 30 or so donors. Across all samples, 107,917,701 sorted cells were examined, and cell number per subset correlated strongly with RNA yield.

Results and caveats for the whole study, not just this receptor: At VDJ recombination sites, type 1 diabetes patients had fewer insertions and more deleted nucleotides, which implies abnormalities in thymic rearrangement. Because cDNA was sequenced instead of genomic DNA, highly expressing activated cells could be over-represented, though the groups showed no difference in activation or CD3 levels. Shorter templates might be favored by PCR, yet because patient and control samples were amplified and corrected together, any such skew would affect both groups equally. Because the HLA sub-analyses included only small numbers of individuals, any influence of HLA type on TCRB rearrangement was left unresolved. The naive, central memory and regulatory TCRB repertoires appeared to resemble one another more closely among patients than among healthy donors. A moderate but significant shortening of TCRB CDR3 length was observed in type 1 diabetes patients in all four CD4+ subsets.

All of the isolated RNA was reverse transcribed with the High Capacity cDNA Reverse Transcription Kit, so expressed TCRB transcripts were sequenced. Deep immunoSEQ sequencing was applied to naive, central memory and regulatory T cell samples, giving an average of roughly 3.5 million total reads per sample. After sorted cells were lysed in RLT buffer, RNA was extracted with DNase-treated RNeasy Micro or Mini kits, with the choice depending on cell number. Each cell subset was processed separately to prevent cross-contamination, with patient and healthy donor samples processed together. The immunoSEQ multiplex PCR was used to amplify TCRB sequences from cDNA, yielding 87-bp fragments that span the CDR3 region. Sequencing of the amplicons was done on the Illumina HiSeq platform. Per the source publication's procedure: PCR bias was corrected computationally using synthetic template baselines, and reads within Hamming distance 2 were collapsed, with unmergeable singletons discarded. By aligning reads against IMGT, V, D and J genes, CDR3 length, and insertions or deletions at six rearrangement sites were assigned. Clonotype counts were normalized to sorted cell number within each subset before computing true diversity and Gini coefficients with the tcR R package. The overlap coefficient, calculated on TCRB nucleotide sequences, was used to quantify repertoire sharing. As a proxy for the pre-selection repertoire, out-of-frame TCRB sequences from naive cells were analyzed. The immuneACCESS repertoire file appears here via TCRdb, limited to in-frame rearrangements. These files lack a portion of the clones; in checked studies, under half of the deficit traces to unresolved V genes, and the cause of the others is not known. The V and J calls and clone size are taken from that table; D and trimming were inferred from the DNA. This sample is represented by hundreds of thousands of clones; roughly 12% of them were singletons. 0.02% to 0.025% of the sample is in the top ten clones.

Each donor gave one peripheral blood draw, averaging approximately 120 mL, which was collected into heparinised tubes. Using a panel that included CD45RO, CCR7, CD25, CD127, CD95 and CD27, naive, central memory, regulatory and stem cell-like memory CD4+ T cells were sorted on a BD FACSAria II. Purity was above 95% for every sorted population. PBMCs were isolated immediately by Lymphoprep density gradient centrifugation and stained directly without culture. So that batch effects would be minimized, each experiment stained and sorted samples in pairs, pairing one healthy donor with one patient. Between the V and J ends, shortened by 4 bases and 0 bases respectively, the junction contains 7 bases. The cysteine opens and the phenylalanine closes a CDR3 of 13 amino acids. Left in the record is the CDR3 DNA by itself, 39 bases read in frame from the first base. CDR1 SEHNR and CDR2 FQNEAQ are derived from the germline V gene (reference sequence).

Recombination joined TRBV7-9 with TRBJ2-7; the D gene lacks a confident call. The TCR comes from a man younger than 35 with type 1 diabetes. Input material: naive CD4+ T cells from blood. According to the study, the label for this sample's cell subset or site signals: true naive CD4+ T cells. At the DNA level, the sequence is TGTGCCAGCAGCTCCAAGCCCTCCTACGAGCAGTACTTC. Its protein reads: CASSSKPSYEQYF.